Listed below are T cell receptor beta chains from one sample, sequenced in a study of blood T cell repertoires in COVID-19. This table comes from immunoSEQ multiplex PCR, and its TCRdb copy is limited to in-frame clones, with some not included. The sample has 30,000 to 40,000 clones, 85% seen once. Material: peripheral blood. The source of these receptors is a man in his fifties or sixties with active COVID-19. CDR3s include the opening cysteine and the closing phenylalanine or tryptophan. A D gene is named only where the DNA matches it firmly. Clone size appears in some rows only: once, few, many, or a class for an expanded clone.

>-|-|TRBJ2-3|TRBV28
TGTGCCAGCAGTCCACCGGGACTTCGTACCACAGATACGCAGTATTTT
CASSPPGLRTTDTQYF
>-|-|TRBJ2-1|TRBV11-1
TGTGCCAGCAGCTCCTTCACCGGGACAATTAAGCAGTTCTTC
CASSSFTGTIKQFF
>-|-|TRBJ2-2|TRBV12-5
TGTGCTAGTGGTTTGCGGACAGCGGCGAACACCGGGGAGCTGTTTTTT
CASGLRTAANTGELFF
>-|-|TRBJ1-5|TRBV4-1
TGCGCCAGCAGCCAAGATCCACAGGGAAAACATAGCAATCAGCCCCAGCATTTT
CASSQDPQGKHSNQPQHF
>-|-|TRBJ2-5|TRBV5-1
TGCGCCAGCAGCATCGGGAGTAAAGAGACCCAGTACTTC
CASSIGSKETQYF
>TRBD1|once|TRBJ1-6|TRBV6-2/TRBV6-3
TGTGCCAGCAGTGATTCGGGACAGGGCCATTCACCCCTCCACTTT
CASSDSGQGHSPLHF
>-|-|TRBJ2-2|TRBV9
TGTGCCAGCAGGACGACAGACTCGAACACCGGGGAGCTGTTTTTT
CASRTTDSNTGELFF
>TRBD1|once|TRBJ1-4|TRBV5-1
TGCGCCAGCAGCTCGCTCGGGACAGGGGATGAAAAACTGTTTTTT
CASSSLGTGDEKLFF
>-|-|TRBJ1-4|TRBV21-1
TGTGCCAGCAGCATCTACTATTCAGGGGGACGGCGAAATGAAAAACTGTTTTTT
CASSIYYSGGRRNEKLFF
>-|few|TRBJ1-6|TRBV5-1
TGCGCCAGCAGCTTGGTGGGGGACTTTAATTCACCCCTCCACTTT
CASSLVGDFNSPLHF
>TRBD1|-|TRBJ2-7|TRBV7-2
TGTGCCAGCAGCTTAGCCGTGACAGGGGGCCGCTACGAGCAGTACTTC
CASSLAVTGGRYEQYF
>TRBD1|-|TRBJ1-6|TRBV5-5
TGTGCCAGCAGCCCAGGACAGGGTTCAACCTCACCCCTCCACTTT
CASSPGQGSTSPLHF
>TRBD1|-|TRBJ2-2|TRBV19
TGTGCCAGTAGTCCGGGACAGTCGAACACCGGGGAGCTGTTTTTT
CASSPGQSNTGELFF
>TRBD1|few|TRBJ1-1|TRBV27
TGTGCCAGCAGTCTACAGGGGGGGTACACTGAAGCTTTCTTT
CASSLQGGYTEAFF
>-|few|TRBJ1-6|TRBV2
TGTGCCAGCAGTGAAGTCGGTGACTATAATTCACCCCTCCACTTT
CASSEVGDYNSPLHF